These 13 T cell receptor beta chains came from one sample sequenced in a study of blood T cell repertoires in COVID-19. Using immunoSEQ multiplex PCR, the repertoire was profiled, and TCRdb retains in-frame clones only, with some absent. The table lists approximately 250,000 clones, around 84% of them singletons. Sequencing used peripheral blood. These receptors came from a woman between 40 and 55 years old who had recovered from COVID-19.

The chain is built from TRBV19 and TRBJ2-1; 11 nucleotides agree with TRBD2. J was trimmed by 2 bases and V by 7 bases; bases with no gene match: 4. Germline V gene lookup returns CDR1 LNHDA and CDR2 SQIVND (reference sequence). There are 15 residues in the CDR3. Here the CDR3 reads CASNPGLAAYNEQFF. CDR3 sequence (DNA): TGTGCCAGTAATCCGGGACTAGCGGCCTACAATGAGCAGTTCTTC.

The chain couples TRBV14 to TRBJ1-3, with D possibly being TRBD1 (6 bases). This CDR3 is built from 13 residues. CDR1 SGHDN and CDR2 FVKESK come from the germline V gene. Trimming removed 4 bases from V and 3 bases from J, with 7 bases in between. This CDR3 reads CASSPQGGNTIYF. The CDR3 region has the DNA TGTGCCAGCAGCCCACAGGGTGGAAACACCATATATTTT. The full variable domain, with the rest looked up from reference TRBV14 and TRBJ1-3, is EAGVTQFPSHSVIEKGQTVTLRCDPISGHDNLYWYRRVMGKEIKFLLHFVKESKQDESGMPNNRFLAERTGGTYSTLKVQPAELEDSGVYFCASSPQGGNTIYFGEGSWLTVV.

The chain links TRBV3-1 (or the pseudogene TRBV3-2) to TRBJ1-1; TRBD1 agrees at 10 bases. The CDR3 runs to 17 residues. The V segment lost 1 base and the J segment 5 bases; nucleotides outside the gene matches: 10. Germline V CDR1 and CDR2: LGHDT, YNNKEL (reference sequence). The CDR3 loop is CASSQGLLGQGRTEAFF. Written as DNA, the CDR3 is TGTGCCAGCAGCCAAGGACTCTTGGGACAGGGGCGGACTGAAGCTTTCTTT.

The V call is TRBV5-1, the J call TRBJ1-2; weak D call: TRBD1 (5 bases). Germline V lookup: CDR1 SGHRS, CDR2 YFSETQ. The CDR3 has 13 residues. The V and J ends lost 4 bases and 11 bases respectively, with 18 bases between them. CDR3 sequence reads: CASSLDGGLGYTF. CDR3 nucleotide sequence: TGCGCCAGCAGCCTGGACGGGGGACTAGGTTACACCTTC. The full variable domain, completed using reference TRBV5-1 and TRBJ1-2, is KAGVTQTPRYLIKTRGQQVTLSCSPISGHRSVSWYQQTPGQGLQFLFEYFSETQRNKGNFPGRFSGRQFSNSRSEMNVSTLELGDSALYLCASSLDGGLGYTFGSGTRLTVV.

The gene calls are TRBV10-1 and TRBJ2-2; maybe TRBD1 (6 bases). The CDR3 sequence is 22 residues long. Trimming removed 0 bases from V and 4 bases from J, with 30 bases in between. Germline V gene sequence: CDR1 WNHNN, CDR2 SYGVQD (reference sequence). The CDR3 coding sequence is TGCGCCAGCAGTGAGTCGGTTGGTTGTTACAGGGTGGACCCACGGAGCACCGGGGAGCTGTTTTTT. Translation: CASSESVGCYRVDPRSTGELFF.

The gene calls are TRBV6-6 and TRBJ2-7; TRBD2 aligns across 7 bases. Germline V gene sequence: CDR1 MNHNY, CDR2 SVGAGI (reference sequence). The ends lost 2 bases at V and 2 bases at J; junction bases unmatched: 3. This CDR3 region has 14 residues. CDR3 sequence: CASSYGGRAYEQYF. The DNA of the CDR3 is TGTGCCAGCAGTTACGGCGGGAGAGCCTACGAGCAGTACTTC.

The J gene is TRBJ1-3, the V gene TRBV18, with 10 positions matching TRBD1. Looked up from germline, CDR1 is KGHSH and CDR2 is LQKENI. This CDR3 has 18 amino acids. With V trimmed by 0 bases and J by 1 base, 6 bases remained unmatched. The CDR3 sequence: CASSPPGGQGISGNTIYF. In DNA form, the CDR3 reads TGTGCCAGCTCACCACCGGGGGGACAGGGGATATCTGGAAACACCATATATTTT.

V and J are TRBV5-1 and TRBJ1-1, with TRBD1 identical over 9 bases. Trimming at V came to 5 bases and at J to 6 bases, leaving 11 bases not matched to a gene. The CDR3 has 15 residues. The germline V gene encodes CDR1 SGHRS and CDR2 YFSETQ. The CDR3 region has the DNA TGCGCCAGCAGGGCCGGGACAGGGATGAGCTCTGAAGCTTTCTTT. Translating it yields CASRAGTGMSSEAFF.

V is TRBV5-1 and J is TRBJ2-6; possibly TRBD1 for D (6 bases). The CDR3 spans 16 residues. V was clipped by 2 bases and J by 1 base, with 10 bases between them. CDR1 is SGHRS and CDR2 is YFSETQ in the germline V gene. The CDR3 protein is CASSFIQGSGANVLTF. The CDR3 coding sequence is TGCGCCAGCAGCTTCATACAGGGTTCTGGGGCCAACGTCCTGACTTTC.

The genes are TRBV6-6 and TRBJ2-2; perhaps TRBD1 as D (6 bases). CDR1 and CDR2 (germline): MNHNY, SVGAGI (reference sequence). The V end lost 6 bases, the J end lost 6 bases, and 8 bases lay between the germline ends. The CDR3 is 12 amino acids. CDR3 sequence reads: CASSRGSGELFF. The CDR3 coding sequence is TGTGCCAGCAGCAGGGGTTCCGGGGAGCTGTTTTTT.

The rearrangement uses TRBV2 and TRBJ2-5, with 8 bases that match TRBD1. Germline V lookup: CDR1 SNHLY, CDR2 FYNNEI. The ends lost 1 base at V and 5 bases at J; junction bases unmatched: 6. The CDR3 runs to 15 residues. The CDR3 is CASSEGLRGQETQYF. CDR3 DNA sequence: TGTGCCAGCAGTGAAGGCCTCAGGGGGCAGGAGACCCAGTACTTC.

This clone came up a few times. The chain links TRBV7-9 to TRBJ2-3, with D perhaps matching TRBD1 (6 bases). Germline CDR1 and CDR2: SEHNR and FQNEAQ (reference sequence). V lost 5 bases and J 2 bases, leaving 11 bases between the germline ends. This CDR3 is built from 14 residues. The CDR3 is CASSRDTNTDTQYF. For the CDR3, the DNA is TGTGCCAGCAGCCGGGACACAAACACAGATACGCAGTATTTT.

The rearrangement links TRBV7-6 to TRBJ2-7; tentatively, D is TRBD2 (7 bases). The CDR3 totals 17 residues. Trimming stripped 5 bases from V and 2 bases from J, with 22 bases between. From germline, CDR1 is SGHVS and CDR2 FNYEAQ. The CDR3 reads CASSPTPGVGGAYEQYF. CDR3 bases: TGTGCCAGCAGCCCTACCCCAGGGGTGGGAGGGGCCTACGAGCAGTACTTC.